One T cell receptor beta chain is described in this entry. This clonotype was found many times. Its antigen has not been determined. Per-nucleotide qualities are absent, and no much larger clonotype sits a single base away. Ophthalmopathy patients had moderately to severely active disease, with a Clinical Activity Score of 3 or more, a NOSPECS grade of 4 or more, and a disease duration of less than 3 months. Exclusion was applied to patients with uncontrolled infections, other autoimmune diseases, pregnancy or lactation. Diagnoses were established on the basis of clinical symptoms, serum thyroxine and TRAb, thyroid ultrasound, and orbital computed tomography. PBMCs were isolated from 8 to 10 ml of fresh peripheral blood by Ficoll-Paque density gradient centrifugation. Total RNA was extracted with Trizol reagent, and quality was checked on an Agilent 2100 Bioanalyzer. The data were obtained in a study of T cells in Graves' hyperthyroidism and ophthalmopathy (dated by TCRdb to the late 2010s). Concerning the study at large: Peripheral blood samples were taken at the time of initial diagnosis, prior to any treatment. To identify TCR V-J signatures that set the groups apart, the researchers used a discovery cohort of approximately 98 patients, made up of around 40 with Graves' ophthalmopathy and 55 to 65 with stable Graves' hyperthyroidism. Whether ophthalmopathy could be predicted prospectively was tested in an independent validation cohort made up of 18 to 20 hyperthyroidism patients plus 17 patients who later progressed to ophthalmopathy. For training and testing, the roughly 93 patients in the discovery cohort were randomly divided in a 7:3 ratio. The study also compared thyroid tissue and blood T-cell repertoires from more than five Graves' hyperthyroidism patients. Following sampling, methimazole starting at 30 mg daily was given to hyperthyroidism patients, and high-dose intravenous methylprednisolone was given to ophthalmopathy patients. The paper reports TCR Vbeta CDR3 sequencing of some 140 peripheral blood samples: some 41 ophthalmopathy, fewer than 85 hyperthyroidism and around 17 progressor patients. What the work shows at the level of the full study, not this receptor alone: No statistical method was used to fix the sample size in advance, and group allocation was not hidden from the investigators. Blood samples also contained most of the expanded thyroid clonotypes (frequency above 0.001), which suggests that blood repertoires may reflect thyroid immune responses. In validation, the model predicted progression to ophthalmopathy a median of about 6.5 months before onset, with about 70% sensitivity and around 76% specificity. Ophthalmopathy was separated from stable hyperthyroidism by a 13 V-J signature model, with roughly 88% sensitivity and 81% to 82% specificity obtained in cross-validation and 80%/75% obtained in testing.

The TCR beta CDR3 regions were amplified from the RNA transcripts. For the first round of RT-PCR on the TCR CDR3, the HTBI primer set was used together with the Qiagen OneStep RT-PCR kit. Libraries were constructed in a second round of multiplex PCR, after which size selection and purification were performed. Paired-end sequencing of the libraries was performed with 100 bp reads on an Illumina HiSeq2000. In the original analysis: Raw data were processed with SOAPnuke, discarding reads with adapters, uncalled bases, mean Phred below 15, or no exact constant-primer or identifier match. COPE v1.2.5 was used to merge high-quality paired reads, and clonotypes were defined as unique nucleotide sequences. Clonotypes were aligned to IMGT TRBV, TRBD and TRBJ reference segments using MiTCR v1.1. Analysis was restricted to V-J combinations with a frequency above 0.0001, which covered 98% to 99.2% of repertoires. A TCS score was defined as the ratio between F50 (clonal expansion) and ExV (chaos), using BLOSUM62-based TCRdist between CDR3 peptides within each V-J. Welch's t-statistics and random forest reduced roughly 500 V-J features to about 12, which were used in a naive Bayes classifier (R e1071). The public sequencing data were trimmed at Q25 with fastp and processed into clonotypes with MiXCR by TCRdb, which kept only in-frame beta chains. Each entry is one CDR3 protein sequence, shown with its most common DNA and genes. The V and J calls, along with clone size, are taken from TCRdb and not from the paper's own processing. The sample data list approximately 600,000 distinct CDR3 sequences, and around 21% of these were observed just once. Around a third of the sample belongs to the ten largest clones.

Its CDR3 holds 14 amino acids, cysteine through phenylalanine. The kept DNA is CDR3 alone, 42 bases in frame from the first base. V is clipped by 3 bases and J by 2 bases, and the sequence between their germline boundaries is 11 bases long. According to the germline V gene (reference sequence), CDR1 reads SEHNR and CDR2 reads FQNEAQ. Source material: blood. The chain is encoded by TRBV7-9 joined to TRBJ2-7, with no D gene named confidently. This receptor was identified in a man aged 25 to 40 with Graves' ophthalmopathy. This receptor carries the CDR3 CASSFQGRTYEQYF. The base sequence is TGTGCCAGCAGCTTCCAAGGCAGGACCTACGAGCAGTACTTC.